This T cell receptor beta chain was recorded in a study of patients and donors after allogeneic stem cell transplantation. V was shortened by 0 bases and J by 2 bases, with 11 bases between the two germline ends. This CDR3 has 15 residues. Per the germline V gene, CDR1 is SGDLS and CDR2 is YYNGEE. TCRdb itself ran the RT-PCR reads through MiXCR, one entry per CDR3 protein. The sample lists approximately 200,000 distinct CDR3 sequences; roughly two fifths were seen once. The specimen sequenced was blood, either unsorted or a sorted T cell fraction (not recorded which). V gene TRBV9 combines with J gene TRBJ1-2; perhaps TRBD1 as D (6 bases). This receptor was taken from a human donor who was either an allogeneic HSCT recipient or a stem cell or donor lymphocyte infusion donor (not recorded which). It is not recorded whose cells these are; they may come from a transplant donor. The CDR3: CASSVEDRPNYGYTF. Written as DNA, the CDR3 is TGTGCCAGCAGCGTAGAGGACAGACCGAACTATGGCTACACCTTC.